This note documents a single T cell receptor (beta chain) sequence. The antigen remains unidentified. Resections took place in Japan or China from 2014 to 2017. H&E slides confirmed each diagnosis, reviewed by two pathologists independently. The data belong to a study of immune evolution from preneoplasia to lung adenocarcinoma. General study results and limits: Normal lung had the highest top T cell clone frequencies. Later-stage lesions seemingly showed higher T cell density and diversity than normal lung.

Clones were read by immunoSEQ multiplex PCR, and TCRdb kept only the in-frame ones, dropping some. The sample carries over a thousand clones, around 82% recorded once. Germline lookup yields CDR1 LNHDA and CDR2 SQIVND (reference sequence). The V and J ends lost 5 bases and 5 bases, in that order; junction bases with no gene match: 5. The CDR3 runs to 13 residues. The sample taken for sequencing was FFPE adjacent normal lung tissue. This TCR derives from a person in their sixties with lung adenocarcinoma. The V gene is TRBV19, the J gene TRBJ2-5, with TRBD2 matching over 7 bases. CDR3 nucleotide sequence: TGTGCCAGTAGTTGGCGGGGGACCGAGACCCAGTACTTC. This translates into CASSWRGTETQYF.